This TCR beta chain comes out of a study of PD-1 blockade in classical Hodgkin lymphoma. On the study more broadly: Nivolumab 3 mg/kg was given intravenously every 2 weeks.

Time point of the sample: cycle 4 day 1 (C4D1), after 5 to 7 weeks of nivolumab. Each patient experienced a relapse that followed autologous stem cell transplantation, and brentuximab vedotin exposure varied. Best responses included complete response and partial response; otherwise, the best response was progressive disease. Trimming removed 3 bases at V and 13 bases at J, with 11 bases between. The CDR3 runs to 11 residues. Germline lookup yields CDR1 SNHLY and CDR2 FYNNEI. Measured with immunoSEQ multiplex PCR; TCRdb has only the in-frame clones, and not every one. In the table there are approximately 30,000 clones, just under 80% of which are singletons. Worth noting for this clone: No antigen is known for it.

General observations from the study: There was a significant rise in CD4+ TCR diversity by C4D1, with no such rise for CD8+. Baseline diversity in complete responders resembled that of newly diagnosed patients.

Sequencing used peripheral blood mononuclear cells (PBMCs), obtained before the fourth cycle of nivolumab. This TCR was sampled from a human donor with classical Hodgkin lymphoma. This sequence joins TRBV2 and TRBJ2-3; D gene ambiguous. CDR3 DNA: TGTGCCAGCAGTGATAATGGTCGGGAGTATTTT. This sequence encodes CASSDNGREYF.